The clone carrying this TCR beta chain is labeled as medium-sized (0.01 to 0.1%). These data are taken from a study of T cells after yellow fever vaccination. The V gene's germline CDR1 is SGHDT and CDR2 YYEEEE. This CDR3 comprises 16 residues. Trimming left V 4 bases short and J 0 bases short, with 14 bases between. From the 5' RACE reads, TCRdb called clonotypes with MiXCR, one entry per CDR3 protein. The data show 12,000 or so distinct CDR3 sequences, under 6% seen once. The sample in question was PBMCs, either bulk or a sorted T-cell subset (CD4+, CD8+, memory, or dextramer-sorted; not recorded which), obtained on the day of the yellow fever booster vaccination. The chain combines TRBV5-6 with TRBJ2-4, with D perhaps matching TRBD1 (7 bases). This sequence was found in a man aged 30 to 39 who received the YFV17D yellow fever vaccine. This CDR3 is CASSGGTVLAKNIQYF. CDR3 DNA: TGTGCCAGCAGCGGAGGGACAGTACTAGCCAAAAACATTCAGTACTTC.